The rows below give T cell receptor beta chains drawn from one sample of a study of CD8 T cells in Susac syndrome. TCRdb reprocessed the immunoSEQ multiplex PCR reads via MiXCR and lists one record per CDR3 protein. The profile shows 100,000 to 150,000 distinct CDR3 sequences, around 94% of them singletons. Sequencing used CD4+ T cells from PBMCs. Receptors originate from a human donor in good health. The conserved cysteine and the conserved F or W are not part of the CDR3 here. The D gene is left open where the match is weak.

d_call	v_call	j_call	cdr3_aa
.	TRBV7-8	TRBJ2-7	ASSLSRYQTYEQY
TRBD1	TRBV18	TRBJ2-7	ASSPRRQGGYEQY
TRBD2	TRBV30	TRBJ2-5	AWWRPGGETQY
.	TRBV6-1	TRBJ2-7	ASTVAATYEQY
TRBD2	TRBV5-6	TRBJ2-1	ASSFSAGGEQF
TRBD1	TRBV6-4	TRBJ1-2	ASSEAGTGNYGYT
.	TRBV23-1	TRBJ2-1	ASSHRTPCGSYNEQF
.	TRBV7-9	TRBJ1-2	ASSFGVAESYT
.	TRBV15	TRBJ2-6	ATSRGTGSGANVLT
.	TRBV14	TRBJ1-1	ASSPRAYEAF
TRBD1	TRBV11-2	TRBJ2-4	ASRSPGQGVIQY
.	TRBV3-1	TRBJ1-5	ASSQDGGQPQH
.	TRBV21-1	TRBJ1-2	ASSPTGRGDYGYT
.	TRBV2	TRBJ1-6	ASRRASNSPLH
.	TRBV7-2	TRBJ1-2	ASSFPEYYGYT
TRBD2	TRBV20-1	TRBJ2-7	SARDPTGRGYEQY
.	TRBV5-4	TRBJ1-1	ATEQGSSTEAF
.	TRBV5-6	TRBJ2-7	ASSSLTGAIDEQY
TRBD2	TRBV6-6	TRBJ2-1	ATGTSGNGMGEQF
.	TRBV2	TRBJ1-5	ASSEEQGFRQPQH
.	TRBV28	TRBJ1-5	ASNIDRYQPQH
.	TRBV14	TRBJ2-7	ASSQLGAGLTYEQY
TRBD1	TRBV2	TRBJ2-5	ASTRPGGFETQY
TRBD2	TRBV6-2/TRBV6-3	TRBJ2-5	ASSLLAGVQETQY
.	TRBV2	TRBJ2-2	ASRNSRGGGTGELF
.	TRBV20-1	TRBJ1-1	SVDDKPEAF
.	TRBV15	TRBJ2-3	ATSTPKGSGDTQY
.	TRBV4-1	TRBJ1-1	ASSQGLRNTEAF
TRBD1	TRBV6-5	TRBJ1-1	ASSYNRGTEAF
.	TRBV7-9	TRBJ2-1	ASPNSPGYNEQF
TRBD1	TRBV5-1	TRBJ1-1	ASSSTRDSEAF
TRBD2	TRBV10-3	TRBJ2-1	AISETSGAYNEQF
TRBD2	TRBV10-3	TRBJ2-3	AISESGTSGTDTQY